This T cell receptor (beta chain) was sequenced for a study of monozygotic twins with inflammatory bowel disease. Whole-study results and caveats: IBD patients share fewer clonotypes with other people than healthy twins do, especially with disease activity.

TCRdb processed the 5' RACE reads again and assigns one entry to each CDR3 protein, with no DNA. Here the sample table reports a few hundred thousand distinct CDR3 sequences. For this clonotype: What it binds is unknown.

Germline V CDR1 and CDR2: SGHDN, FVKESK. This CDR3 contains 13 residues. Each donor had 2.5 ml of blood drawn. The TCR comes from a human donor with ulcerative colitis or Crohn's disease, or a healthy co-twin of an affected twin (not recorded which). The specimen sequenced was blood. The J gene is TRBJ1-6, the V gene TRBV14. The CDR3 sequence is CASSQRSGSPLHF.